One and the same sample provided the 17 T cell receptor beta chains below, sequenced in a study of blood T cell repertoires in COVID-19. Sequencing was performed with immunoSEQ multiplex PCR; in TCRdb, only in-frame clones are kept and a portion is missing. In the table there are 150,000 to 200,000 clones, about 81% of which are singletons. The specimen was peripheral blood. The receptors here all came from a human donor in a cohort sampled during active COVID-19.

This sequence joins TRBV5-4 and TRBJ1-1; D gene ambiguous. The V end lost 7 bases, the J end lost 3 bases, and 13 bases lay between the germline ends. Germline V CDR1 and CDR2: SGHNT, YYREEE (reference sequence). The CDR3 has 13 amino acids. The CDR3 here is CASYGLEDTEAFF. The CDR3 DNA follows: TGTGCCAGCTACGGGTTAGAGGACACTGAAGCTTTCTTT.

V and J are TRBV7-2 and TRBJ2-7, with D tentatively TRBD2 (5 bases). With 4 bases removed from V and 4 bases from J, the gap between germline ends came to 20 bases. Germline CDR1 reads SGHTA; CDR2 reads FQGNSA. The length of the CDR3 is 16 residues. The CDR3 reads CASSSPSEVPSYEQYF. CDR3 DNA: TGTGCCAGCAGCTCCCCATCGGAGGTCCCCTCTTACGAGCAGTACTTC.

Here the CDR3 reads CASSEGGGTEAFF. CDR3 bases: TGTGCCAGCAGTGAAGGAGGGGGAACTGAAGCTTTCTTT. The chain employs TRBV6-1 and TRBJ1-1; possibly TRBD1 for D (6 bases). Trimming took off 1 base at V and 5 bases at J, with 8 bases between the two ends. Germline V gives CDR1 MNHNS, CDR2 SASEGT. CDR3 length equals 13 residues.

This chain connects TRBV18 to TRBJ2-7; TRBD1 agrees at 9 bases. CDR1 is KGHSH, CDR2 LQKENI, per germline. The CDR3 extends over 15 amino acids. V lost 1 base and J lost 5; bases outside the gene matches: 6. The CDR3 coding sequence is TGTGCCAGCTCACCACTCGGACAGGGGAAGGACGAGCAGTACTTC. As protein: CASSPLGQGKDEQYF.

The rearrangement joins TRBV4-1 to TRBJ1-1, with no clear D. The CDR3 is made up of 14 amino acids. V was pared by 0 bases and J by 7 bases, with 12 bases between. CDR1 and CDR2 (germline): MGHRA, YSYEKL. For the CDR3, the DNA is TGCGCCAGCAGCCAAGATCCGGGGTTTGGTGAAGCTTTCTTT. It translates to CASSQDPGFGEAFF.

The V call is TRBV19, the J call TRBJ2-1, with TRBD2 matching over 12 bases. V shed 7 bases, J shed 6 bases, and the junction held 16 bases outside the gene matches. Per the germline V gene, CDR1 is LNHDA and CDR2 is SQIVND (reference sequence). The CDR3 runs 18 residues. In nucleotides, the CDR3 is TGTGCCAGTACTAAAAGGGGTCTAGCGGGAGGGCCGACCAATGAGCAGTTCTTC. Translation: CASTKRGLAGGPTNEQFF.

This rearrangement joins TRBV6-5 to TRBJ2-1; D might be TRBD2 (6 bases). V was clipped by 4 bases and J by 6 bases, with 16 bases between them. From germline, CDR1 is MNHEY and CDR2 SVGAGI. The CDR3 length is 15 residues. The CDR3 is CASSSRGGYGNEQFF. The CDR3 DNA reads TGTGCCAGCAGTTCTCGAGGAGGGTATGGCAATGAGCAGTTCTTC.

This sequence joins TRBV7-6 and TRBJ2-2; 9 bases match TRBD1. The V and J ends lost 5 bases and 3 bases, in that order; junction bases with no gene match: 7. CDR1 is SGHVS and CDR2 is FNYEAQ in the germline V gene. The CDR3 length is 16 residues. The CDR3 DNA sequence: TGTGCCAGCAGCGCCGGGACAGGGTCCTACACCGGGGAGCTGTTTTTT. This translates into CASSAGTGSYTGELFF. Combining the CDR3 with reference TRBV7-6 and TRBJ2-2 gives the whole variable domain GAGVSQSPRYKVTKRGQDVALRCDPISGHVSLYWYRQALGQGPEFLTYFNYEAQQDKSGLPNDRFSAERPEGSISTLTIQRTEQRDSAMYRCASSAGTGSYTGELFFGEGSRLTVL.

The chain is built from TRBV9 and TRBJ1-2; 7 bases map to TRBD1. The CDR3 has 13 residues. CDR1 SGDLS and CDR2 YYNGEE come from the germline V gene. Germline trimming cut 3 bases from V and 6 bases from J; bases unmatched to any gene: 5. DNA for the CDR3: TGTGCCAGCAGCGGTTACAGGGGTGATGGCTACACCTTC. Protein product: CASSGYRGDGYTF.

This clone appeared a few times. This rearrangement joins TRBV6-6 to TRBJ2-1, with TRBD2 matching 9 bases. Germline V gene data show CDR1 as MNHNY and CDR2 as SVGAGI (reference sequence). The CDR3 loop spans 15 amino acids. J was trimmed by 5 bases and V by 7 bases; bases with no gene match: 9. Here the CDR3 reads CASTRETSGDNEQFF. The CDR3 DNA reads TGTGCCAGCACCAGGGAGACTAGCGGTGACAATGAGCAGTTCTTC.

The rearrangement joins TRBV19 to TRBJ2-7; TRBD2 matches at 9 bases. The junction had 5 bases not matched to a gene; V was cut back by 2 bases and J by 6 bases. Germline CDR1 reads LNHDA; CDR2 reads SQIVND (reference sequence). This CDR3 has 14 amino acids. The DNA for the CDR3 is TGTGCCAGTAGTATAAGTCTAGCGGGGCTCGAGCAGTACTTC. Translation gives CASSISLAGLEQYF.

On this clone: This same CDR3 is encoded by further DNA sequences in the sample. V and J are TRBV28 and TRBJ1-2, with D hard to call. V lost 3 bases and J 1 base, leaving 9 bases between the germline ends. Germline CDR1 MDHEN, CDR2 SYDVKM. CDR3 length equals 14 residues. DNA for the CDR3: TGTGCCAGCAGTTTGAGTCGAGTTAACTATGGCTACACCTTC. Protein sequence: CASSLSRVNYGYTF.

V gene TRBV19 combines with J gene TRBJ2-1; tentative D call: TRBD1 (6 bases). CDR1 LNHDA and CDR2 SQIVND come from the germline V gene (reference sequence). Trimming took off 10 bases at V and 2 bases at J, with 15 bases between the two ends. The CDR3 is 14 amino acids. CDR3 protein: CATTQDSAYNEQFF. In DNA, the CDR3 is TGTGCCACCACCCAGGACAGCGCCTACAATGAGCAGTTCTTC.

V and J are TRBV18 and TRBJ2-7; the D gene is possibly TRBD2 (7 bases). V lost 3 bases to trimming and J lost 2 bases, with 11 bases between them. The V gene's germline CDR1 is KGHSH and CDR2 LQKENI. CDR3 length: 14 residues. CDR3 in DNA: TGTGCCAGCTCACCGACCGGGGGGCCCTACGAGCAGTACTTC. It yields the protein CASSPTGGPYEQYF. The full variable domain, with the rest looked up from reference TRBV18 and TRBJ2-7, is NAGVMQNPRHLVRRRGQEARLRCSPMKGHSHVYWYRQLPEEGLKFMVYLQKENIIDESGMPKERFSAEFPKEGPSILRIQQVVRGDSAAYFCASSPTGGPYEQYFGPGTRLTVT.

The chain joins TRBV24-1 to TRBJ1-2; 8 bases match TRBD1. Losses at the gene ends were 5 bases for V and 8 bases for J; bases not matched to a gene: 3. The CDR3 loop spans 12 amino acids. Germline V gene data show CDR1 as KGHDR and CDR2 as SFDVKD. CDR3 bases: TGTGCCACCAGTGCCAGGGGGCCCGGCTACACCTTC. It yields the protein CATSARGPGYTF.

This chain connects TRBV11-2 to TRBJ2-2, with 7 bases matching TRBD1. The trim removed 11 bases at V and 3 bases at J, leaving 24 bases unmatched. Germline V gene data show CDR1 as SGHAT and CDR2 as FQNNGV. The CDR3 contains 19 residues. The chain's CDR3 is CAAPASRGRKGWDTGELFF. CDR3 in DNA: TGTGCCGCGCCTGCCTCGAGGGGGCGTAAAGGGTGGGACACCGGGGAGCTGTTTTTT.

The chain couples TRBV6-6 to TRBJ1-1, with TRBD1 identical over 8 bases. CDR3 length: 13 amino acids. The V segment lost 5 bases and the J segment 10 bases; nucleotides outside the gene matches: 9. Germline CDR1 reads MNHNY; CDR2 reads SVGAGI (reference sequence). CDR3 residues: CASSPGQGGRAFF. In DNA, the CDR3 is TGTGCCAGCAGTCCCGGACAGGGTGGACGAGCTTTCTTT.